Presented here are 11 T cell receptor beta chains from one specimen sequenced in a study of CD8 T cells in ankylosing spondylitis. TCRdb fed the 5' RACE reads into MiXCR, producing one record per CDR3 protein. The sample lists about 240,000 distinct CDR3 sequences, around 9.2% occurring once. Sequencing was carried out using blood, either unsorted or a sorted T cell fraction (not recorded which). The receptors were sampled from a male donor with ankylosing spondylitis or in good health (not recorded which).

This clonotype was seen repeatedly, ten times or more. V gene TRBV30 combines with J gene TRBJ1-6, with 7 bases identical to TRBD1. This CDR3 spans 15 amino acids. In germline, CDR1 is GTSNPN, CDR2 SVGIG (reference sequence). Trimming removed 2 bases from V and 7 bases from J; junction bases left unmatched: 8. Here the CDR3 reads CAWSRLGTENSPLHF. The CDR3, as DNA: TGTGCCTGGAGTCGCCTCGGGACAGAGAATTCACCCCTCCACTTT.

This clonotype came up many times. CDR3 residues: CASSSTTTDTQYF. The CDR3 nucleotides read TGTGCCAGCAGCTCCACAACCACAGATACGCAGTATTTT. J is TRBJ2-3 and V is TRBV7-2; D gene uncertain. The CDR3 covers 13 residues. Between the trimmed V and J ends, which lost 4 bases and 2 bases, there was a span of 7 bases. Looked up from germline, CDR1 is SGHTA and CDR2 is FQGNSA. The whole variable domain, filled in from reference TRBV7-2 and TRBJ2-3, reads GAGVSQSPSNKVTEKGKDVELRCDPISGHTALYWYRQSLGQGLEFLIYFQGNSAPDKSGLPSDRFSAERTGGSVSTLTIQRTQQEDSAVYLCASSSTTTDTQYFGPGTRLTVL.

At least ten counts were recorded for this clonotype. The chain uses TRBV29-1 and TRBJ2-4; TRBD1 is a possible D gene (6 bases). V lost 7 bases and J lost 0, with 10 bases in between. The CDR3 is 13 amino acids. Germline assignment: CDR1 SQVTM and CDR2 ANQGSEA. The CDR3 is CSAKDRAKNIQYF. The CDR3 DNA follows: TGCAGCGCCAAGGACAGAGCCAAAAACATTCAGTACTTC.

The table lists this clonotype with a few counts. The CDR3 loop reads CASRPGSETQYF. CDR3 bases: TGTGCCAGCAGGCCCGGGTCGGAGACCCAGTACTTC. The V and J genes are TRBV12-3 or TRBV12-4 and TRBJ2-5; unclear D gene. Trimming took off 6 bases at V and 5 bases at J, with 10 bases between the two ends. The CDR3 is made up of 12 amino acids.

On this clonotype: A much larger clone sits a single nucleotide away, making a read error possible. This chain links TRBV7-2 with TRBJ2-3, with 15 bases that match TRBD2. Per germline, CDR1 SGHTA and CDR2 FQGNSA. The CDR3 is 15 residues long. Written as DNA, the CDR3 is TGTGCCAGCAGCTGGACTAGCGGGAGGGCAGATACGCGGTATTTT. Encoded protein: CASSWTSGRADTRYF. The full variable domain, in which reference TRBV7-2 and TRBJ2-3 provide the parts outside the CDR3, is GAGVSQSPSNKVTEKGKDVELRCDPISGHTALYWYRQSLGQGLEFLIYFQGNSAPDKSGLPSDRFSAERTGGSVSTLTIQRTQQEDSAVYLCASSWTSGRADTRYFGPGTRLTVL.

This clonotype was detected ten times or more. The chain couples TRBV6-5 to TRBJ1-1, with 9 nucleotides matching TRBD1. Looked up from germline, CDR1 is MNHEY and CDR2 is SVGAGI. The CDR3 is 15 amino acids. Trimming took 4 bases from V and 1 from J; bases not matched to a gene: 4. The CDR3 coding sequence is TGTGCCAGCAGTTCTTGGGGACAGGGGAACACTGAAGCTTTCTTT. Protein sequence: CASSSWGQGNTEAFF.

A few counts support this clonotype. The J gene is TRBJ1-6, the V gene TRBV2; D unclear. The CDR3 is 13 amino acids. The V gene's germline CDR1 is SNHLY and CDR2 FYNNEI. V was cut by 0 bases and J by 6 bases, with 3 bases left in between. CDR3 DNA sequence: TGTGCCAGCAGTGAAGCGGTTAATTCACCCCTCCACTTT. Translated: CASSEAVNSPLHF.

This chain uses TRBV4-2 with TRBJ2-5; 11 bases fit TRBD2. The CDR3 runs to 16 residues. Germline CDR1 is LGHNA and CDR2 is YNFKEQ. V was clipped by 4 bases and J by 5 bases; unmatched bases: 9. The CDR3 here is CASSLYSGGAEETQYF. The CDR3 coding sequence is TGTGCCAGCAGCCTCTATAGCGGGGGGGCCGAGGAGACCCAGTACTTC.

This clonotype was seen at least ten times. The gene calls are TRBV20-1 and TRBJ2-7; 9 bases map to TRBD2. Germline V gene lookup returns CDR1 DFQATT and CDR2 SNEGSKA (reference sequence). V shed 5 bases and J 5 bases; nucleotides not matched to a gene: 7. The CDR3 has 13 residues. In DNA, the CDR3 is TGCAGTGCTGTAACGGGACTAGCTAACGAGCAGTACTTC. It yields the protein CSAVTGLANEQYF.

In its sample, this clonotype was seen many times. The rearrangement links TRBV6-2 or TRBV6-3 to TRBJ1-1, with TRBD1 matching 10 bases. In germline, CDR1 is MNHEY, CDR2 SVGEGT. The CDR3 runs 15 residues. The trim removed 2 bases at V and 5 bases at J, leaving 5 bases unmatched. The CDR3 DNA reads TGTGCCAGCAGTTACGCGATGGGACAGGGGACTGAAGCTTTCTTT. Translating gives CASSYAMGQGTEAFF.

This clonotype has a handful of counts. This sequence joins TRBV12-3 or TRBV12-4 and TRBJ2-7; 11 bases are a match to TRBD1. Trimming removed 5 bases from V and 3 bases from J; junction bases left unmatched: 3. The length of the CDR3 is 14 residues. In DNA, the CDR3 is TGTGCCAGCAGTGCCGGGACAGGGGGCTACGAGCAGTACTTC. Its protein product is CASSAGTGGYEQYF.